This T cell receptor (beta chain) came from a study of OX40 agonist ivuxolimab in advanced cancers. Study details: It was ivuxolimab, an agonistic anti-OX40 (CD134) antibody, that patients were treated with. Partial responses, seen in three patients, involved one hepatocellular carcinoma and two cutaneous melanomas. Study findings and constraints: Mean expanded clone counts were higher in CD8+ than CD4+ T cells.

Trimming shortened V by 1 base and J by 2 bases, and 5 bases separated the two germline ends. The germline V gene has CDR1 SEHNR and CDR2 FQNEAQ (reference sequence). This CDR3 spans 13 amino acids. On this clone itself: No antigen is known for it.

Sequencing used immunoSEQ multiplex PCR; TCRdb keeps in-frame clones, though not all of them. This repertoire shows 98,000 or so clones, approximately 94% found once; its top ten account for around 0.17%. The V gene is TRBV7-9, the J gene TRBJ1-2, with no clear D. Sequences were derived from CD4+ or CD8+ T cells sorted from blood, sampled in a trial of the OX40 agonist ivuxolimab. This TCR was recovered from an adult with an advanced solid tumor such as melanoma, head and neck, liver or kidney cancer. Here the CDR3 DNA reads TGTGCCAGCAGCTTAGACGGAAACTATGGCTACACCTTC. Amino acids: CASSLDGNYGYTF.